This T cell receptor (beta chain) was recorded in a study of cytomegalovirus exposure and HLA in healthy donors. The study, taken as a whole, reports: Judged likely to be a sequencing artifact was a cluster of highly shared sequence variants. A previous analysis found most TCR beta V segments productive roughly 87% or roughly 30% of the time. A later analysis linked a missense variant in DCLRE1C to the trimming of TCR beta V and J genes.

The CDR3 totals 11 residues. CDR1 DFQATT and CDR2 SNEGSKA come from the germline V gene (reference sequence). Trimming left V 6 bases short and J 9 bases short, with 13 bases between. Primers: 60 Vbeta forward and 13 Jbeta reverse. Profiling relied on immunoSEQ multiplex PCR, and the TCRdb table lists in-frame clones only, not all of them. The table has 110,000 to 150,000 clones, 60% to 80% seen once. This clone was seen a handful of times. Its antigen remains unidentified. The chain links TRBV20-1 to TRBJ2-3, with a possible D match to TRBD2 (5 bases). The source material was PBMCs. The clonotype originates from a male donor in good health and CMV-seronegative. CDR3 sequence reads: CSAPSPGTQYF. DNA for the CDR3: TGCAGTGCCCCTTCCCCGGGGACGCAGTATTTT.